This T cell receptor beta chain was sequenced in a study of CD8 T cells in Susac syndrome. Germline CDR1 reads MDHEN; CDR2 reads SYDVKM. The CDR3 has 13 amino acids. V was shortened by 5 bases and J by 7 bases, with 15 bases between the two germline ends. RNA was extracted with the RNeasy kit, and a quantity of roughly 0.5 to 1 ug was reverse transcribed using random hexamers. TCRdb passed the immunoSEQ multiplex PCR reads through MiXCR, listing each CDR3 protein once. The sample holds 100,000 to 150,000 distinct CDR3 sequences; 93% are singletons and the top ten take roughly 0.3%. The T cells that were sequenced for TCR beta were CD8+ and CD4+ cells from blood.

The chain joins TRBV28 to TRBJ2-7, with unresolved D. The source of this sequence is a human donor with multiple sclerosis. Specimen: CD8+ T cells from PBMCs. The CDR3 sequence: CASSPPDLLEQYF. CDR3 nucleotide sequence: TGTGCCAGCAGTCCACCCGATCTTTTGGAGCAGTACTTC.